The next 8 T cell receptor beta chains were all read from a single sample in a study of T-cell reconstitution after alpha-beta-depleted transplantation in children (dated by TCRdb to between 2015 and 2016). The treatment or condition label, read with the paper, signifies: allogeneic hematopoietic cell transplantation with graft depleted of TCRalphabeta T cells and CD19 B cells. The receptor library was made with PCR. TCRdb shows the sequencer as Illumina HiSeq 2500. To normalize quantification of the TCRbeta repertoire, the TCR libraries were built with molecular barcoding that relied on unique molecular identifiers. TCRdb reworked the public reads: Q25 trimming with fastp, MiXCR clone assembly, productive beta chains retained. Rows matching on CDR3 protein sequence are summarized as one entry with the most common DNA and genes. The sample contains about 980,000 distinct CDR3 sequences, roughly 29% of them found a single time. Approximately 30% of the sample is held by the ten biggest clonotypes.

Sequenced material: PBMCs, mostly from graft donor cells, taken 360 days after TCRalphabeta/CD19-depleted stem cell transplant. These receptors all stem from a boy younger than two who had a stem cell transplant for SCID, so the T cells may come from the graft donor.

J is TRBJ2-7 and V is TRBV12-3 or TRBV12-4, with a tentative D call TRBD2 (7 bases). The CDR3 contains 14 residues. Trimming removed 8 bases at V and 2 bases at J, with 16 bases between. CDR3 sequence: CASSAGGTPYEQYF. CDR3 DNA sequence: TGTGCCAGCTCTGCCGGGGGGACACCCTACGAGCAGTACTTC.

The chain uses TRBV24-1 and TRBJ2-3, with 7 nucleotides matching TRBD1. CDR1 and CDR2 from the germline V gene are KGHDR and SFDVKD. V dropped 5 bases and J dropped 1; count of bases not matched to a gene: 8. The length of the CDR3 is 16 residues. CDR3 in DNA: TGTGCCACCAGTGGACAGGGTTATGATGGCACAGATACGCAGTATTTT. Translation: CATSGQGYDGTDTQYF.

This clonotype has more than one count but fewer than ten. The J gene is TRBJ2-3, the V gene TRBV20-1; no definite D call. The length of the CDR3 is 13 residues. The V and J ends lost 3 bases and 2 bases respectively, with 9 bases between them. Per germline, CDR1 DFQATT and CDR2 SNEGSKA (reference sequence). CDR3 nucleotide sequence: TGCAGTGCTAGTGGCTTCGTCACAGATACGCAGTATTTT. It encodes CSASGFVTDTQYF.

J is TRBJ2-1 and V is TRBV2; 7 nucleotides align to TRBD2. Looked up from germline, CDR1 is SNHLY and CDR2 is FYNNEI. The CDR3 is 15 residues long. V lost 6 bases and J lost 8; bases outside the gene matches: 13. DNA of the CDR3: TGTGCCAGCAGCGGGGAGGGGACTACCTGGGATGAGCAGTTCTTC. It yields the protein CASSGEGTTWDEQFF.

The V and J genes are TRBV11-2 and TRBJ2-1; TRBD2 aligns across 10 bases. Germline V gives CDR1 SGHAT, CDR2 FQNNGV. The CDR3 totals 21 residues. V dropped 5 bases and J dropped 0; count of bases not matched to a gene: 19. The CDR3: CASSPPLGVAGGLSSYNEQFF. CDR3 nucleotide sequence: TGTGCCAGCAGCCCCCCGCTAGGGGTAGCGGGGGGCCTCAGCTCCTACAATGAGCAGTTCTTC.

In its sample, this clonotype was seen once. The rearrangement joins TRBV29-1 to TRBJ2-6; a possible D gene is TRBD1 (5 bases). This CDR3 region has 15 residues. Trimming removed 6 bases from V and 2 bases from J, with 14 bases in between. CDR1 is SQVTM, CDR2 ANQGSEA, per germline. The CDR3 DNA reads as TGCAGCGTCTTAACTACAGGAGCTGGGGCCAACGTCCTGACTTTC. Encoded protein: CSVLTTGAGANVLTF.

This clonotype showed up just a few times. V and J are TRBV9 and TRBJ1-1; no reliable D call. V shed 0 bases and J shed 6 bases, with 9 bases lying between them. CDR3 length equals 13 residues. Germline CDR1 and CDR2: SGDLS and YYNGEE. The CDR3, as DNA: TGTGCCAGCAGCGTAGGGGCCAACGCTGAAGCTTTCTTT. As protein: CASSVGANAEAFF.

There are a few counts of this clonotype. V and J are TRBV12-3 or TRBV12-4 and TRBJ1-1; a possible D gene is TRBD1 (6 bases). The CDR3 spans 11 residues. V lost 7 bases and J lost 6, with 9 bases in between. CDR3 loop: CASTRTAEAFF. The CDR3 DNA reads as TGTGCCAGCACCAGGACAGCTGAAGCTTTCTTT.